This entry lists 32 T cell receptor beta chains sequenced from one sample in a study of shared clonotypes between healthy human individuals. CD45RO-negative, CCR7-selected cells formed the naive CD8 fraction, which excluded terminally differentiated effector memory CD45RA+ cells. The repertoire was sequenced with immunoSEQ multiplex PCR; TCRdb's copy has only in-frame clones and lacks some. The repertoire holds 550,000 to 750,000 clones, with roughly 96% as singletons. What was sequenced was naive CD8+ T cells sorted from blood. The receptors derive from a young woman in good health.

The genes are TRBV29-1 and TRBJ1-3, with 7 bases aligning to TRBD1. This CDR3 region has 15 residues. Trimming at V came to 6 bases and at J to 4 bases, leaving 12 bases not matched to a gene. Germline CDR1 is SQVTM and CDR2 is ANQGSEA. The CDR3 protein is CSVHDREQRGNTIYF. In DNA, the CDR3 is TGCAGCGTGCATGACAGGGAGCAGCGCGGAAACACCATATATTTT.

This CDR3 is CASSPPLRNTEAFF. The CDR3 DNA follows: TGTGCCAGCAGTCCACCCCTGCGGAACACTGAAGCTTTCTTT. V and J are TRBV7-9 and TRBJ1-1, with D unclear. The CDR3 length is 14 residues. Germline V CDR1 and CDR2: SEHNR, FQNEAQ (reference sequence). With 6 bases removed from V and 1 base from J, the gap between germline ends came to 12 bases.

CDR3 coding DNA: TGCGCCAGCACGGGGGGCTATGGCTACACCTTC. It yields the protein CASTGGYGYTF. The V call is TRBV4-3, the J call TRBJ1-2, with a tentative D call TRBD1 (5 bases). The CDR3 has 11 amino acids. Germline CDR1 is LGHNA and CDR2 is YSLEER. Trimming pared 7 bases from V and 4 bases from J, leaving 7 bases between.

The chain recombines TRBV28 with TRBJ2-5, with TRBD1 matching 8 bases. Germline assignment: CDR1 MDHEN and CDR2 SYDVKM. The CDR3 consists of 14 residues. Trimming removed 6 bases from V and 7 bases from J; junction bases left unmatched: 10. The CDR3: CASRPTTGVGTQYF. Here the CDR3 DNA reads TGTGCCAGCAGACCTACGACAGGGGTGGGGACCCAGTACTTC.

The V call is TRBV6-6, the J call TRBJ1-2, with D unresolved. This CDR3 comprises 16 residues. With 2 bases removed from V and 0 bases from J, the gap between germline ends came to 13 bases. The V gene's germline CDR1 is MNHNY and CDR2 SVGAGI (reference sequence). CDR3 sequence: CASSYPPGVANYGYTF. CDR3 sequence (DNA): TGTGCCAGCAGTTACCCACCTGGGGTTGCTAACTATGGCTACACCTTC.

The chain couples TRBV6-1 to TRBJ1-2; no reliable D call. The CDR3 is 15 amino acids. CDR1 is MNHNS, CDR2 SASEGT, per germline. V dropped 2 bases and J dropped 0 bases, with 10 bases sitting between them. The CDR3 spells CASSETPDANYGYTF. The CDR3 nucleotides are TGTGCCAGCAGTGAAACGCCTGACGCTAACTATGGCTACACCTTC.

The V gene is TRBV20-1, the J gene TRBJ1-2; D unclear. Per germline, CDR1 DFQATT and CDR2 SNEGSKA (reference sequence). Between the trimmed V and J ends, which lost 4 bases and 1 base, there was a span of 1 base. The CDR3 runs 10 residues. Here the CDR3 reads CSANNYGYTF. The CDR3 region has the DNA TGCAGTGCTAATAACTATGGCTACACCTTC.

The chain has TRBV13 and TRBJ1-1; TRBD1 aligns across 8 bases. Germline lookup yields CDR1 PRHDT and CDR2 FYEKMQ (reference sequence). V lost 2 bases to trimming and J lost 1 base; unmatched junction nucleotides: 3. This CDR3 has 15 residues. The CDR3 loop reads CASSLTGGSNTEAFF. The CDR3 nucleotides are TGTGCCAGCAGCTTAACAGGGGGGTCGAACACTGAAGCTTTCTTT. The full variable domain, completed using reference TRBV13 and TRBJ1-1, is AAGVIQSPRHLIKEKRETATLKCYPIPRHDTVYWYQQGPGQDPQFLISFYEKMQSDKGSIPDRFSAQQFSDYHSELNMSSLELGDSALYFCASSLTGGSNTEAFFGQGTRLTVV.

The gene calls are TRBV11-2 and TRBJ2-5, with no clear D. The CDR3 covers 13 residues. Germline lookup yields CDR1 SGHAT and CDR2 FQNNGV. V dropped 4 bases and J dropped 2 bases, with 8 bases sitting between them. CDR3 sequence: CASSSLVQETQYF. The CDR3 DNA reads as TGTGCCAGCAGCTCGCTAGTTCAAGAGACCCAGTACTTC.

The rearrangement joins TRBV6-1 to TRBJ2-2; TRBD2 agrees at 10 bases. The CDR3 is 15 residues long. Per the germline V gene, CDR1 is MNHNS and CDR2 is SASEGT. The junction had 11 bases not matched to a gene; V was cut back by 8 bases and J by 8 bases. The chain's CDR3 is CASGKLAGGIGELFF. CDR3 coding DNA: TGTGCCAGCGGTAAATTAGCGGGAGGAATTGGGGAGCTGTTTTTT.

The chain uses TRBV4-1 and TRBJ1-2; 9 positions match TRBD1. The V segment lost 2 bases and the J segment 3 bases; nucleotides outside the gene matches: 1. This CDR3 has 14 residues. Germline V gives CDR1 MGHRA, CDR2 YSYEKL. In DNA, the CDR3 is TGCGCCAGCAGCCAACGGACAGGGGACTATGGCTACACCTTC. This gives the protein CASSQRTGDYGYTF.

V gene TRBV27 combines with J gene TRBJ2-7, with TRBD2 identical over 9 bases. This CDR3 spans 16 amino acids. CDR1 MNHEY and CDR2 SMNVEV come from the germline V gene (reference sequence). Trimming at V came to 7 bases and at J to 0 bases, leaving 10 bases not matched to a gene. CDR3 DNA sequence: TGTGCCAGCACTCCCTCTAGCGGGAAGATCTCCTACGAGCAGTACTTC. Translating it yields CASTPSSGKISYEQYF.

The chain uses TRBV29-1 and TRBJ1-4, with D possibly matching TRBD1 (6 bases). The V end lost 1 base, the J end lost 9 bases, and 18 bases lay between the germline ends. The length of the CDR3 is 15 residues. CDR1 SQVTM and CDR2 ANQGSEA come from the germline V gene. The chain's CDR3 is CSVEAYGQGPKKLFF. The CDR3, as DNA: TGCAGCGTTGAAGCCTACGGGCAGGGGCCGAAAAAACTGTTTTTT.

The chain combines TRBV6-5 with TRBJ2-1; D not resolved. Per the germline V gene, CDR1 is MNHEY and CDR2 is SVGAGI. V was pared by 2 bases and J by 0 bases, with 8 bases between. The CDR3 contains 15 residues. In DNA, the CDR3 is TGTGCCAGCAGTTACGGGATTAGCTCCTACAATGAGCAGTTCTTC. Residues: CASSYGISSYNEQFF.

This sequence joins TRBV27 and TRBJ1-2; D is possibly TRBD1 (5 bases). The germline CDR1 and CDR2 sequences are MNHEY and SMNVEV (reference sequence). Trimming left V 5 bases short and J 4 bases short, with 17 bases between. CDR3 length: 15 residues. CDR3 sequence: CASSPNPGLGYGYTF. The DNA for the CDR3 is TGTGCCAGCAGTCCCAACCCGGGACTGGGCTATGGCTACACCTTC.

About this clone: Other nucleotide sequences from this sample produce the same CDR3. This sequence joins TRBV27 and TRBJ2-7; 12 bases fit TRBD2. Losses at the gene ends were 4 bases for V and 2 bases for J; bases not matched to a gene: 0. Germline V gene lookup returns CDR1 MNHEY and CDR2 SMNVEV (reference sequence). This CDR3 comprises 14 residues. The CDR3 spells CASSSSGRAYEQYF. DNA for the CDR3: TGTGCCAGCAGTTCTAGCGGGAGGGCCTACGAGCAGTACTTC.

The gene calls are TRBV29-1 and TRBJ1-4, with 9 nucleotides matching TRBD1. V lost 5 bases and J lost 8; bases outside the gene matches: 12. Germline CDR1 and CDR2: SQVTM and ANQGSEA. CDR3 size: 15 residues. CDR3 sequence (DNA): TGCAGCGTTTCTCGAATGGACAGGGGAGGCGAAAAACTGTTTTTT. This sequence encodes CSVSRMDRGGEKLFF.

CDR3 coding DNA: TGTGCCAGCAGCGTAGAGGGACAGGGCGCCTACGAGCAGTACTTC. Amino acid sequence: CASSVEGQGAYEQYF. This rearrangement joins TRBV9 to TRBJ2-7; 9 bases align to TRBD1. Unmatched junction bases numbered 3, after V lost 0 bases and J lost 2 bases. Per germline, CDR1 SGDLS and CDR2 YYNGEE. This CDR3 is 15 amino acids long.

The chain links TRBV19 to TRBJ2-2; TRBD2 is a possible D gene (5 bases). Germline lookup yields CDR1 LNHDA and CDR2 SQIVND (reference sequence). The CDR3 has 15 residues. V was shortened by 9 bases and J by 7 bases, with 21 bases between the two germline ends. The CDR3 spells CASAASSRSSGELFF. CDR3 bases: TGTGCCAGCGCCGCCTCTAGCCGGTCGAGCGGGGAGCTGTTTTTT.

This rearrangement joins TRBV28 to TRBJ2-3; TRBD2 matches 16 bases. The germline V gene encodes CDR1 MDHEN and CDR2 SYDVKM. With 6 bases clipped from V and 1 base from J, the junction kept 10 bases outside the gene matches. The CDR3 is 19 amino acids. CDR3 sequence: CASSTPGLAGGRRTDTQYF. The DNA of the CDR3 is TGTGCCAGCAGCACCCCGGGACTAGCGGGAGGGCGGCGCACAGATACGCAGTATTTT.

This clone came up once. This chain uses TRBV6-1 with TRBJ2-7; possible D gene TRBD2, 5 bases. Germline V gives CDR1 MNHNS, CDR2 SASEGT. This CDR3 comprises 16 residues. V lost 3 bases and J 0 bases, leaving 15 bases between the germline ends. CDR3 residues: CASSDPSGTSSYEQYF. As DNA, the CDR3 is TGTGCCAGCAGTGATCCCTCCGGAACTAGCTCCTACGAGCAGTACTTC.

The chain joins TRBV28 to TRBJ1-1; the match to TRBD1 covers 7 bases. Germline V CDR1 and CDR2: MDHEN, SYDVKM. CDR3 length: 14 amino acids. The J segment lost 4 bases and the V segment lost 2 bases, leaving 4 bases of the junction unmatched. As DNA, the CDR3 is TGTGCCAGCAGTTTAACAGGGGCCGGCACTGAAGCTTTCTTT. Encoded protein: CASSLTGAGTEAFF.

The chain carries TRBV15 and TRBJ1-3, with a weak D call TRBD1 (5 bases). V was clipped by 0 bases and J by 1 base, with 13 bases between them. Germline-derived CDR1 and CDR2 are LNHNV and YYDKDF (reference sequence). The CDR3 is 17 residues long. CDR3 loop: CATSRDRRQGSGNTIYF. In DNA, the CDR3 is TGTGCCACCAGCAGAGATCGGCGGCAGGGATCTGGAAACACCATATATTTT.

The chain recombines TRBV11-2 with TRBJ2-5, with TRBD2 as a possible D gene (6 bases). Trimming pared 3 bases from V and 3 bases from J, leaving 11 bases between. Germline loops: CDR1 SGHAT, CDR2 FQNNGV. This CDR3 is 14 amino acids long. The DNA of the CDR3 is TGTGCCAGCAGCTTCGTCTGGGGGGAAGAGACCCAGTACTTC. Protein product: CASSFVWGEETQYF.

The chain joins TRBV19 to TRBJ1-1, with D tentatively TRBD1 (5 bases). Trimming left V 6 bases short and J 5 bases short, with 19 bases between. Germline V CDR1 and CDR2: LNHDA, SQIVND (reference sequence). CDR3 length equals 15 residues. The DNA of the CDR3 is TGTGCCAGTAGCGGCCGGACACACTATGGGACTGAAGCTTTCTTT. Protein: CASSGRTHYGTEAFF.

The chain couples TRBV9 to TRBJ1-6; D is uncertain. With 4 bases removed from V and 7 bases from J, the gap between germline ends came to 12 bases. Per the germline V gene, CDR1 is SGDLS and CDR2 is YYNGEE. The length of the CDR3 is 14 residues. CDR3 loop: CASSPNTGNSPLHF. The CDR3 nucleotides are TGTGCCAGCAGCCCAAACACGGGGAATTCACCCCTCCACTTT.

This chain uses TRBV13 with TRBJ1-2; D is unresolved. Trimming removed 0 bases at V and 1 base at J, with 9 bases between. Germline CDR1 and CDR2: PRHDT and FYEKMQ (reference sequence). The CDR3 runs to 15 residues. The CDR3 is CASSLGRQYNYGYTF. The CDR3 DNA sequence: TGTGCCAGCAGCTTAGGTCGACAATATAACTATGGCTACACCTTC. The variable domain in full, completed from reference TRBV13 and TRBJ1-2, reads AAGVIQSPRHLIKEKRETATLKCYPIPRHDTVYWYQQGPGQDPQFLISFYEKMQSDKGSIPDRFSAQQFSDYHSELNMSSLELGDSALYFCASSLGRQYNYGYTFGSGTRLTVV.

This rearrangement joins TRBV28 to TRBJ1-5, with D unclear. The V end lost 3 bases, the J end lost 11 bases, and 14 bases lay between the germline ends. The CDR3 runs 13 residues. CDR1 is MDHEN and CDR2 is SYDVKM in the germline V gene. CDR3 residues: CASSFSMSGAQHF. In DNA, the CDR3 is TGTGCCAGCAGTTTTTCGATGAGCGGGGCCCAGCATTTT.

This sequence joins TRBV27 and TRBJ2-7, with a weak D call TRBD2 (6 bases). V lost 0 bases to trimming and J lost 6 bases, with 9 bases between them. This CDR3 is built from 13 residues. Germline V gene data show CDR1 as MNHEY and CDR2 as SMNVEV (reference sequence). The CDR3 reads CASSLSASVEQYF. The CDR3 DNA sequence: TGTGCCAGCAGTTTATCAGCTAGCGTCGAGCAGTACTTC.

The V gene is TRBV28, the J gene TRBJ2-7; TRBD1 matches at 7 bases. J lost 7 bases, V lost 6 bases, and 12 bases had no gene match. CDR3 size: 14 residues. Germline assignment: CDR1 MDHEN and CDR2 SYDVKM. The CDR3 DNA sequence: TGTGCCAGCAGCTCACTAGACAGGGATTTTGAGCAGTACTTC. The encoded protein is CASSSLDRDFEQYF.

The CDR3 spells CASSYNNNEQFF. The DNA of the CDR3 is TGTGCCAGCAGTTACAACAACAATGAGCAGTTCTTC. This rearrangement joins TRBV9 to TRBJ2-1; D not resolved. With 5 bases removed from V and 5 bases from J, the gap between germline ends came to 8 bases. The CDR3 is 12 residues long. Germline V lookup: CDR1 SGDLS, CDR2 YYNGEE.

The chain uses TRBV7-9 and TRBJ1-1, with D hard to call. Trimming removed 4 bases from V and 1 base from J, with 13 bases in between. Germline CDR1 is SEHNR and CDR2 is FQNEAQ (reference sequence). The CDR3 covers 15 residues. This CDR3 reads CASSSELSENTEAFF. As DNA, the CDR3 is TGTGCCAGCAGCTCCGAGTTGTCGGAGAACACTGAAGCTTTCTTT.